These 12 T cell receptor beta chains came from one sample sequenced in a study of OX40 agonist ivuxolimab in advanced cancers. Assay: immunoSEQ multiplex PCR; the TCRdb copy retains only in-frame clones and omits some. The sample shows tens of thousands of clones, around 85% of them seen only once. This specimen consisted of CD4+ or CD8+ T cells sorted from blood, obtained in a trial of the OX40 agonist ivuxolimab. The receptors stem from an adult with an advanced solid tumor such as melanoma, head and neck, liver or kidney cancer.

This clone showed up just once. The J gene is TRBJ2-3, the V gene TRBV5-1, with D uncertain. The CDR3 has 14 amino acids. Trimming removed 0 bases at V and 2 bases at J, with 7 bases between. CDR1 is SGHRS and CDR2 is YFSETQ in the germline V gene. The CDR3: CASSLEVNTDTQYF. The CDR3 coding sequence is TGCGCCAGCAGCTTGGAAGTAAACACAGATACGCAGTATTTT.

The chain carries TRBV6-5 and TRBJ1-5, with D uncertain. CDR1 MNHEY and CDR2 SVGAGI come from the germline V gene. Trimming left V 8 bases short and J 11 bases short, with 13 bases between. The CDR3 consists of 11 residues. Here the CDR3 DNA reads TGTGCCAGCGGGAATTTCGGGGCCCAGCATTTT. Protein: CASGNFGAQHF.

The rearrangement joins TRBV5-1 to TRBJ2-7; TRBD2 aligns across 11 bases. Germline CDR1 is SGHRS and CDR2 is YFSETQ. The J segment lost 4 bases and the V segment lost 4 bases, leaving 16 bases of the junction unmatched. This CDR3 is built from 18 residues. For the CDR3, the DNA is TGCGCCAGCAGCCCTAGCGGGGGGTACGATTCCACCGAGTACGAGCAGTACTTC. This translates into CASSPSGGYDSTEYEQYF.

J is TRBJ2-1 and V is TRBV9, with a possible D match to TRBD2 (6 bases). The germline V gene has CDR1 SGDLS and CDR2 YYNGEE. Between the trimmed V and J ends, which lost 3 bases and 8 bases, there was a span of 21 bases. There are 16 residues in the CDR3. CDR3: CASSAGVPRVLDEQFF. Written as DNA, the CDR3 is TGTGCCAGCAGCGCGGGGGTCCCCAGGGTCTTGGATGAGCAGTTCTTC.

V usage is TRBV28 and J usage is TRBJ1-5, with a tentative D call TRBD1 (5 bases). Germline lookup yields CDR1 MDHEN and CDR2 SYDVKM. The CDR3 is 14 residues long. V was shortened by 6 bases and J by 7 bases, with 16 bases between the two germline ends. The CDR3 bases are TGTGCCAGCAGAGAGGGAGGGGTAGGCCAGCCCCAGCATTTT. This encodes CASREGGVGQPQHF.

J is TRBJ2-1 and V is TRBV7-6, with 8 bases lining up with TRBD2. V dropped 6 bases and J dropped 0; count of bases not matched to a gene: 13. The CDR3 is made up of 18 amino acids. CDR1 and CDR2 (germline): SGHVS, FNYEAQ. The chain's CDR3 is CASSPRGGRVDSYNEQFF. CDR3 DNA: TGTGCCAGCAGTCCACGCGGGGGGCGGGTAGACTCCTACAATGAGCAGTTCTTC.

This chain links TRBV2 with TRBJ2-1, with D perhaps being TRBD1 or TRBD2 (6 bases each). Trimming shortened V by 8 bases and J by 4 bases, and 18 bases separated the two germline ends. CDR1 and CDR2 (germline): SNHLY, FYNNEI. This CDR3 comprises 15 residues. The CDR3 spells CASLIGGQSYNEQFF. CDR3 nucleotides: TGTGCCAGCTTAATTGGGGGGCAGTCTTACAATGAGCAGTTCTTC.

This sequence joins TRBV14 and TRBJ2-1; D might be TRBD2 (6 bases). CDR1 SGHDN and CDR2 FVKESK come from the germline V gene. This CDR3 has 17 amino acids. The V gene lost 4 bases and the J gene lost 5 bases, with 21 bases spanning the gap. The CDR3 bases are TGTGCCAGCAGCCCGCTCGGCCTTAACGAGCGGGACAATGAGCAGTTCTTC. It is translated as CASSPLGLNERDNEQFF.

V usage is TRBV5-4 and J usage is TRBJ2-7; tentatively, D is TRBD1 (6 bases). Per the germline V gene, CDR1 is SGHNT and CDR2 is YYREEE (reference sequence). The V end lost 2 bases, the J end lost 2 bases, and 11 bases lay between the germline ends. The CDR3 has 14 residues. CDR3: CASSFWGLAYEQYF. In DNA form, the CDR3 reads TGTGCCAGCAGCTTCTGGGGGCTTGCCTACGAGCAGTACTTC.

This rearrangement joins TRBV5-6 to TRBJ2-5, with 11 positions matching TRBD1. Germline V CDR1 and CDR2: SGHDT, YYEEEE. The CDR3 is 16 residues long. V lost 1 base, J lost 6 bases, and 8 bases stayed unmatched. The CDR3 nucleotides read TGTGCCAGCAGCTTGCCCTGGACAGGGGGCTTGCAGACCCAGTACTTC. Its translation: CASSLPWTGGLQTQYF.

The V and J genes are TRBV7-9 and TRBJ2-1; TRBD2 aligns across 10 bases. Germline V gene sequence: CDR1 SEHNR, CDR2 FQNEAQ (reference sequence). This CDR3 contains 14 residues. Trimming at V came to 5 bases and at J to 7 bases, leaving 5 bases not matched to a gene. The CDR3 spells CASSAQLAGNEQFF. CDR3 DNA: TGTGCCAGCAGCGCGCAACTAGCGGGGAATGAGCAGTTCTTC.

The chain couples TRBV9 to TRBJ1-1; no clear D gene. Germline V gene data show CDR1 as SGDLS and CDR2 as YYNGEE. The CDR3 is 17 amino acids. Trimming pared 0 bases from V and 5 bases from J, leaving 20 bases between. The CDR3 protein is CASSVGRRVGLTTEAFF. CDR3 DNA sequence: TGTGCCAGCAGCGTAGGCCGGCGGGTAGGTTTAACGACTGAAGCTTTCTTT. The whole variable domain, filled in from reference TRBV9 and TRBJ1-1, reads DSGVTQTPKHLITATGQRVTLRCSPRSGDLSVYWYQQSLDQGLQFLIQYYNGEERAKGNILERFSAQQFPDLHSELNLSSLELGDSALYFCASSVGRRVGLTTEAFFGQGTRLTVV.